These 5 T cell receptor beta chains share one sample of origin, sequenced in a study of cytotoxic CD8 clonotypes in ibrutinib-treated CLL. Profiling relied on immunoSEQ multiplex PCR, and the TCRdb table lists in-frame clones only, not all of them. The sample lists some 15,000 clones, about 61% occurring once. The specimen was PBMCs, collected before ibrutinib treatment. The receptors were gathered from a human donor with chronic lymphocytic leukemia.

A single count supports this clone. The chain employs TRBV9 and TRBJ2-5; tentatively, D is TRBD2 (7 bases). Germline CDR1 SGDLS, CDR2 YYNGEE. With 0 bases removed from V and 4 bases from J, the gap between germline ends came to 13 bases. CDR3 length: 15 residues. The DNA for the CDR3 is TGTGCCAGCAGCGTAGTCGTGGGGGGGCTAGAGACCCAGTACTTC. Its translation: CASSVVVGGLETQYF.

In its sample, this clone was seen a few times. The chain joins TRBV5-1 to TRBJ2-3, with 7 bases that match TRBD2. Germline values: CDR1 SGHRS, CDR2 YFSETQ. V lost 0 bases, J lost 2 bases, and 3 bases stayed unmatched. This CDR3 is built from 15 residues. The CDR3 reads CASSLAGGSTDTQYF. DNA of the CDR3: TGCGCCAGCAGCTTGGCGGGGGGATCCACAGATACGCAGTATTTT.

This chain joins TRBV19 and TRBJ2-1, with 9 bases aligning to TRBD1. The V segment lost 4 bases and the J segment 6 bases; nucleotides outside the gene matches: 10. The V gene's germline CDR1 is LNHDA and CDR2 SQIVND (reference sequence). This CDR3 region has 16 residues. CDR3 nucleotides: TGTGCCAGTAGTAACCCCGGGACAGGGAACGCCAATGAGCAGTTCTTC. Protein product: CASSNPGTGNANEQFF.

V gene TRBV6-5 combines with J gene TRBJ1-5; a possible D gene is TRBD1 (6 bases). Germline V lookup: CDR1 MNHEY, CDR2 SVGAGI. The CDR3 has 14 amino acids. V lost 6 bases and J lost 2, with 11 bases in between. The CDR3 sequence: CASRGGGGNQPQHF. CDR3 nucleotides: TGTGCCAGCAGAGGGGGTGGCGGCAATCAGCCCCAGCATTTT.

The V and J genes are TRBV30 and TRBJ2-5; no reliable D call. The CDR3 totals 11 residues. V was clipped by 2 bases and J by 0 bases, with 1 base between them. Germline V gives CDR1 GTSNPN, CDR2 SVGIG (reference sequence). The CDR3 sequence: CAWSYQETQYF. In DNA form, the CDR3 reads TGTGCCTGGAGTTACCAAGAGACCCAGTACTTC.